This T cell receptor (beta chain) is from a study of kidney transplant recipient with SARS-CoV-2 infection. TCRdb reprocessed the reads with MiXCR, giving one entry per CDR3 protein. The profile shows about 250,000 distinct CDR3 sequences, 25% to 30% of them singletons. This clonotype was observed many times. Germline V gene lookup returns CDR1 SGHDN and CDR2 FVKESK. Trimming at V came to 1 base and at J to 14 bases, leaving 6 bases not matched to a gene. The CDR3 totals 12 residues. The sequence derives from a male patient in his thirties who had COVID-19 and was a kidney transplant recipient. Part of the T cell pool may stem from the graft donor. The sample in question was a blood sample, obtained at baseline and on day 111 from a kidney transplant recipient. The rearrangement links TRBV14 to TRBJ2-5; TRBD2 matches at 8 bases. This CDR3 is CASSQAGTRYYF. CDR3 nucleotides: TGTGCCAGCAGCCAAGCCGGGACTAGGTATTACTTC.